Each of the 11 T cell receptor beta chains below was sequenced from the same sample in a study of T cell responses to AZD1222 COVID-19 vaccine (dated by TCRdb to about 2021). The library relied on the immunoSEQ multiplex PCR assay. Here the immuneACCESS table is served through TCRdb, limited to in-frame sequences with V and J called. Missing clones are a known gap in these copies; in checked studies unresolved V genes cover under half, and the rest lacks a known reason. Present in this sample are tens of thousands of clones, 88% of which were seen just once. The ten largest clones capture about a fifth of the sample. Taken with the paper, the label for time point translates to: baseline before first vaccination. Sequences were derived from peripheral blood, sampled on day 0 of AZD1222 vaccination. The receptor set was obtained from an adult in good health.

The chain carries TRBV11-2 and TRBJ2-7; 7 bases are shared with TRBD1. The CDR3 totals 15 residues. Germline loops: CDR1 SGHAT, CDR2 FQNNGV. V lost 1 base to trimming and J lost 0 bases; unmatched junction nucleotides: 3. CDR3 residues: CASSLATGISYEQYF. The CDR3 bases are TGTGCCAGCAGCTTAGCGACAGGGATCTCCTACGAGCAGTACTTC.

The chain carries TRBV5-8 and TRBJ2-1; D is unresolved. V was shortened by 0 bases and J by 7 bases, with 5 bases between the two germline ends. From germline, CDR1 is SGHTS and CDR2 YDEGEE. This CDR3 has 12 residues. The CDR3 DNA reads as TGTGCCAGCAGCTTGGTCCTTAATGAGCAGTTCTTC. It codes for CASSLVLNEQFF.

In DNA form, the CDR3 reads TGTGCCAGCAATTCCCCGGGCGACTATGGCTACACCTTC. It specifies CASNSPGDYGYTF. The rearrangement joins TRBV28 to TRBJ1-2, with D unclear. V lost 7 bases, J lost 3 bases, and 12 bases lay in between. Germline V gene data show CDR1 as MDHEN and CDR2 as SYDVKM. CDR3 length equals 13 residues.

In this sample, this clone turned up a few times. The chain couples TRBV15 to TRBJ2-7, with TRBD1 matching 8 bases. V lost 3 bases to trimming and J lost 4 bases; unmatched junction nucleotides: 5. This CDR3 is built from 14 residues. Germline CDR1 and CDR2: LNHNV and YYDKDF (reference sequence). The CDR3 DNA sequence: TGTGCCACCAGCAGGGGGACAGGAGGGTACGAGCAGTACTTC. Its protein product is CATSRGTGGYEQYF.

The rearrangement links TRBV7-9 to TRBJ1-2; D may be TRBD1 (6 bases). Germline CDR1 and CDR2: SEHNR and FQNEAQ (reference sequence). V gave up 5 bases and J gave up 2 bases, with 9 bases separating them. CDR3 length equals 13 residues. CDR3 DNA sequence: TGTGCCAGCAGCACCGGACAGAACTATGGCTACACCTTC. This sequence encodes CASSTGQNYGYTF.

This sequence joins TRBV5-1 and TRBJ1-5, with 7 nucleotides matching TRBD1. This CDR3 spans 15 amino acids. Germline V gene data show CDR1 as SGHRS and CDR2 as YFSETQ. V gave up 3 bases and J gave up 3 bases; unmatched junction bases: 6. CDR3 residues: CASSWAGGTNQPQHF. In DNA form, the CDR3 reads TGCGCCAGCAGCTGGGCAGGGGGTACCAATCAGCCCCAGCATTTT.

CDR3 sequence reads: CASSPTERRNYGYTF. CDR3 in DNA: TGTGCCAGCAGTCCTACGGAACGGAGGAACTATGGCTACACCTTC. The chain links TRBV5-6 to TRBJ1-2; D gene uncertain. The V gene's germline CDR1 is SGHDT and CDR2 YYEEEE. V was shortened by 5 bases and J by 2 bases, with 16 bases between the two germline ends. The CDR3 totals 15 residues.

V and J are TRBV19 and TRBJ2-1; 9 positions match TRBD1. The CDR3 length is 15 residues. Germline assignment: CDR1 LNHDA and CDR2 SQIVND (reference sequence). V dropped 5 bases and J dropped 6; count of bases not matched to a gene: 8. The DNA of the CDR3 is TGTGCCAGTAGTGCCGGGACAGGGTCGTTCAATGAGCAGTTCTTC. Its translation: CASSAGTGSFNEQFF.

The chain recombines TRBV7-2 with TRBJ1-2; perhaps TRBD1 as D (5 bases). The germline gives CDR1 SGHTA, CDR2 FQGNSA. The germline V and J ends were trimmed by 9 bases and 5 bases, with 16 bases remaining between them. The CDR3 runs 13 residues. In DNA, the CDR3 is TGTGCCAGTGCCCCGGGACCGAGTTATGGCTACACCTTC. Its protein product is CASAPGPSYGYTF.

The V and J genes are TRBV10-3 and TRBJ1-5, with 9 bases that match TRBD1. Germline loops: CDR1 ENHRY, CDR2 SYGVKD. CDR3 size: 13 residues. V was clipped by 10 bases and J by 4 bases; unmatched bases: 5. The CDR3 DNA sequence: TGTGCCACAGGACAGGGGTTAAATCAGCCCCAGCATTTT. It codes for CATGQGLNQPQHF.

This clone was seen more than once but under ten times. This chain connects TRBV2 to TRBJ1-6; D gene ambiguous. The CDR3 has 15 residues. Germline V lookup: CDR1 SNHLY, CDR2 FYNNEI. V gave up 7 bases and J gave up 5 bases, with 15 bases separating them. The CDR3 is CASTLGPENNSPLHF. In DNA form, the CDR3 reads TGTGCCAGCACCTTAGGACCGGAGAATAATTCACCCCTCCACTTT.